The rows below give T cell receptor beta chains drawn from one sample of a study of T cell responses to AZD1222 COVID-19 vaccine. Only in-frame clones appear in the TCRdb table, and some are missing; sequencing was by immunoSEQ multiplex PCR. The sample holds about 150,000 clones; about nine tenths are singletons and the top ten take 5.5% to 8%. Here the sequenced sample was peripheral blood, taken after recovery from COVID-19. The receptor source for this set is an adult who had recovered from COVID-19. Each CDR3 is given with its conserved first and last residue. The D gene is left open where the match is weak. Not all rows give a size; the values are once, few, many and, for expanded clones, a class.

j_call: TRBJ1-2
clone_size: -
v_call: TRBV19
d_call: -
cdr3_nt: TGTGCCAGTAGTATGGCGCAGGCCGTCTATGGCTACACCTTC
cdr3_aa: CASSMAQAVYGYTF

j_call: TRBJ2-3
clone_size: -
v_call: TRBV4-3
d_call: TRBD2
cdr3_nt: TGCGCCAGCAGCCAGCGGGGGGTCGCAGATACGCAGTATTTT
cdr3_aa: CASSQRGVADTQYF

j_call: TRBJ1-1
clone_size: -
v_call: TRBV6-6
d_call: -
cdr3_nt: TGTGCCAGCAGGCCCGGGACACTGGGGACTGAAGCTTTCTTT
cdr3_aa: CASRPGTLGTEAFF

j_call: TRBJ2-3
clone_size: -
v_call: TRBV14
d_call: -
cdr3_nt: TGTGCCAGCAGCCAAGATAACACAGGTTCTTTTAGCACAGATACGCAGTATTTT
cdr3_aa: CASSQDNTGSFSTDTQYF

j_call: TRBJ1-5
clone_size: -
v_call: TRBV19
d_call: -
cdr3_nt: TGTGCCAGTAGTATAGGCAGGGATCAGCCCCAGCATTTT
cdr3_aa: CASSIGRDQPQHF

j_call: TRBJ1-2
clone_size: -
v_call: TRBV6-1
d_call: TRBD1
cdr3_nt: TGTGCCAGCAGTTCCCAGGGGGGACGCCATGGCTACACCTTC
cdr3_aa: CASSSQGGRHGYTF

j_call: TRBJ1-3
clone_size: once
v_call: TRBV29-1
d_call: -
cdr3_nt: TGCAGCGTCTGGACTCTAAGCTCTGGAAACACCATATATTTT
cdr3_aa: CSVWTLSSGNTIYF

j_call: TRBJ2-1
clone_size: -
v_call: TRBV29-1
d_call: TRBD2
cdr3_nt: TGCAGCGTCGTTCTGACTAGCTTTTACAATGAGCAGTTCTTC
cdr3_aa: CSVVLTSFYNEQFF

j_call: TRBJ1-2
clone_size: -
v_call: TRBV7-8
d_call: -
cdr3_nt: TGTGCCAGCAGCTTACGGGGTGAAGGCTATGGCTACACCTTC
cdr3_aa: CASSLRGEGYGYTF

j_call: TRBJ2-7
clone_size: -
v_call: TRBV7-2
d_call: TRBD2
cdr3_nt: TGTGCCAGCAGCTTAGAACCTAGCGGGGGGTACGAGCAGTACTTC
cdr3_aa: CASSLEPSGGYEQYF

j_call: TRBJ1-1
clone_size: -
v_call: TRBV27
d_call: TRBD1
cdr3_nt: TGTGCCAGCAGTCCTCACCGACAGGGGATGAACACTGAAGCTTTCTTT
cdr3_aa: CASSPHRQGMNTEAFF

j_call: TRBJ1-1
clone_size: -
v_call: TRBV13
d_call: -
cdr3_nt: TGTGCCAGCAGCTTAGTGTTGGGACTCTCCTACGAGGCTTTCTTT
cdr3_aa: CASSLVLGLSYEAFF

j_call: TRBJ1-1
clone_size: -
v_call: TRBV27
d_call: -
cdr3_nt: TGTGCCAGCAGTTTATCGTACAGGGTGAACACTGAAGCTTTCTTT
cdr3_aa: CASSLSYRVNTEAFF

j_call: TRBJ2-3
clone_size: -
v_call: TRBV7-3
d_call: -
cdr3_nt: TGTGCCAGCACCCGGGGTATAGGTGGCGCAGATACGCAGTATTTT
cdr3_aa: CASTRGIGGADTQYF

j_call: TRBJ1-2
clone_size: -
v_call: TRBV24-1
d_call: -
cdr3_nt: TGTGCCACCAGTGAAACCAGAAACGGCTGGGAGAGTGGCTACACCTTC
cdr3_aa: CATSETRNGWESGYTF

j_call: TRBJ1-2
clone_size: -
v_call: TRBV19
d_call: -
cdr3_nt: TGTGCCAGTTCGTATTCCATCACACCTACGGTGAACTATGGCTACACCTTC
cdr3_aa: CASSYSITPTVNYGYTF

j_call: TRBJ1-4
clone_size: -
v_call: TRBV4-1
d_call: -
cdr3_nt: TGCGCCAGCAGCCAAGAAGGGACCGGGGCTACTAATGAAAAACTGTTTTTT
cdr3_aa: CASSQEGTGATNEKLFF

j_call: TRBJ2-3
clone_size: -
v_call: TRBV2
d_call: -
cdr3_nt: TGTGCCAGCAGTGTCGAACAGGGTTACACAGATACGCAGTATTTT
cdr3_aa: CASSVEQGYTDTQYF

j_call: TRBJ2-7
clone_size: -
v_call: TRBV7-3
d_call: -
cdr3_nt: TGTGCCAGACCCTACGAGCAGTACTTC
cdr3_aa: CARPYEQYF

j_call: TRBJ2-1
clone_size: -
v_call: TRBV14
d_call: TRBD2
cdr3_nt: TGTGCCAGCAGCCTCATAGCGGGCCCTTACAATGAGCAGTTCTTC
cdr3_aa: CASSLIAGPYNEQFF

j_call: TRBJ1-6
clone_size: -
v_call: TRBV14
d_call: -
cdr3_nt: TGTGCCAGCAGCCTCCAGGGAGGGGCTCAGAATTCACCCCTCCACTTT
cdr3_aa: CASSLQGGAQNSPLHF

j_call: TRBJ2-5
clone_size: -
v_call: TRBV5-4
d_call: -
cdr3_nt: TGTGCCAGCAGCTTGAGAGTCCAAGAGACCCAGTACTTC
cdr3_aa: CASSLRVQETQYF

j_call: TRBJ1-2
clone_size: -
v_call: TRBV5-4
d_call: TRBD1
cdr3_nt: TGTGCCAGCAGCGTCGGACAGGAGTATGGCTACACCTTC
cdr3_aa: CASSVGQEYGYTF

j_call: TRBJ1-2
clone_size: -
v_call: TRBV7-2
d_call: TRBD1
cdr3_nt: TGTGCCAGCAGCTTAGGCCGGGACAGGGGGTATGGCTACACCTTC
cdr3_aa: CASSLGRDRGYGYTF

j_call: TRBJ2-7
clone_size: -
v_call: TRBV3-1/TRBV3-2
d_call: -
cdr3_nt: TGTGCCAGCAAGATAGGTCACTCCTACGAGCAGTACTTC
cdr3_aa: CASKIGHSYEQYF

j_call: TRBJ2-2
clone_size: -
v_call: TRBV7-9
d_call: -
cdr3_nt: TGTGCCAGCAGCCCCGGGGGATACCGCGCGTCGAACACCGGGGAGCTGTTTTTT
cdr3_aa: CASSPGGYRASNTGELFF

j_call: TRBJ1-6
clone_size: -
v_call: TRBV19
d_call: TRBD1
cdr3_nt: TGTGCCAGTAGTACCGGACAGGGGGCGAATTCACCCCTCCACTTT
cdr3_aa: CASSTGQGANSPLHF

j_call: TRBJ2-1
clone_size: -
v_call: TRBV29-1
d_call: TRBD2
cdr3_nt: TGCAGCGTTGCGGGACTAGCGGGGGGGTTGGTAGAGCAGTTCTTC
cdr3_aa: CSVAGLAGGLVEQFF

j_call: TRBJ1-3
clone_size: -
v_call: TRBV6-5
d_call: -
cdr3_nt: TGTGCCAGCAGTAACGGATTGGGCCTAGGAAACACCATATATTTT
cdr3_aa: CASSNGLGLGNTIYF

j_call: TRBJ1-2
clone_size: -
v_call: TRBV7-9
d_call: -
cdr3_nt: TGTGCCAGCAGCCCATGGTATGGCTACACCTTC
cdr3_aa: CASSPWYGYTF

j_call: TRBJ1-2
clone_size: -
v_call: TRBV7-2
d_call: TRBD1
cdr3_nt: TGTGCCAGCAGCTTGGGACAGGGAGGGTATGGCTACACCTTC
cdr3_aa: CASSLGQGGYGYTF

j_call: TRBJ1-2
clone_size: -
v_call: TRBV5-4
d_call: TRBD1
cdr3_nt: TGTGCCAGCAGCTTGGGGACAGGGGGAAACTATGGCTACACCTTC
cdr3_aa: CASSLGTGGNYGYTF

j_call: TRBJ1-6
clone_size: -
v_call: TRBV6-2/TRBV6-3
d_call: -
cdr3_nt: TGTGCCAGCAGTTCCCCCCACGAGGCTTCACCCCTCCACTTT
cdr3_aa: CASSSPHEASPLHF

j_call: TRBJ1-2
clone_size: -
v_call: TRBV15
d_call: -
cdr3_nt: TGTGCCACCAGCAGGGGGCTAAGGGGCTACACCTTC
cdr3_aa: CATSRGLRGYTF

j_call: TRBJ1-2
clone_size: -
v_call: TRBV6-5
d_call: -
cdr3_nt: TGTGCCAGCAGATTGGACAATAACTATGGCTACACCTTC
cdr3_aa: CASRLDNNYGYTF

j_call: TRBJ1-2
clone_size: -
v_call: TRBV3-1/TRBV3-2
d_call: -
cdr3_nt: TGTGCCAGCAGCCAAGATGGATTGGGGGCTGGCTACACCTTC
cdr3_aa: CASSQDGLGAGYTF

j_call: TRBJ1-1
clone_size: -
v_call: TRBV5-5
d_call: -
cdr3_nt: TGTGCCAGCAGCTTGTTCAGGGGTGACACTGAAGCTTTCTTT
cdr3_aa: CASSLFRGDTEAFF

j_call: TRBJ2-7
clone_size: -
v_call: TRBV7-9
d_call: -
cdr3_nt: TGTGCCAGCAGGGCAGTAGCGGTTGGCTACGAGCAGTACTTC
cdr3_aa: CASRAVAVGYEQYF

j_call: TRBJ2-1
clone_size: -
v_call: TRBV10-1
d_call: TRBD1
cdr3_nt: TGCGCCACGAGCAGTGGGACAGGGGGCAATGAGCAGTTCTTC
cdr3_aa: CATSSGTGGNEQFF

j_call: TRBJ2-7
clone_size: -
v_call: TRBV12-3/TRBV12-4
d_call: TRBD1
cdr3_nt: TGTGCCAGCAGCCCCAACACCGGGACAGAGATACGCTTC
cdr3_aa: CASSPNTGTEIRF

j_call: TRBJ1-1
clone_size: -
v_call: TRBV15
d_call: -
cdr3_nt: TGTGCCACCAGCAGATCCAGGGATTTTGGAACTGAAGCTTTCTTT
cdr3_aa: CATSRSRDFGTEAFF

j_call: TRBJ2-3
clone_size: -
v_call: TRBV5-4
d_call: -
cdr3_nt: TGTGCCAGCAGCTTGCCCGGACAGTTCACAGATACGCAGTATTTT
cdr3_aa: CASSLPGQFTDTQYF

j_call: TRBJ1-1
clone_size: -
v_call: TRBV7-8
d_call: -
cdr3_nt: TGTGCCAGCACCTCAGGGCGGAATTCGCCTTTGAACACTGAAGCTTTCTTT
cdr3_aa: CASTSGRNSPLNTEAFF

j_call: TRBJ2-7
clone_size: -
v_call: TRBV5-5
d_call: TRBD1
cdr3_nt: TGTGCCAGCAGCTCACCCGGGACAGGGGGTTTCGGGCAGTACTTC
cdr3_aa: CASSSPGTGGFGQYF

j_call: TRBJ2-5
clone_size: once
v_call: TRBV3-1/TRBV3-2
d_call: TRBD1
cdr3_nt: TGTGCCAGCAGCCCACAGGGGGCTGGGGAGACCCAGTACTTC
cdr3_aa: CASSPQGAGETQYF

j_call: TRBJ2-7
clone_size: -
v_call: TRBV7-2
d_call: -
cdr3_nt: TGTGCCAGCAGCTTTCTGATCGGCGAGCAGTACTTC
cdr3_aa: CASSFLIGEQYF

j_call: TRBJ2-7
clone_size: -
v_call: TRBV11-2
d_call: -
cdr3_nt: TGTGCCAGCAGCTCGGGCCCCGAGCAGTACTTC
cdr3_aa: CASSSGPEQYF